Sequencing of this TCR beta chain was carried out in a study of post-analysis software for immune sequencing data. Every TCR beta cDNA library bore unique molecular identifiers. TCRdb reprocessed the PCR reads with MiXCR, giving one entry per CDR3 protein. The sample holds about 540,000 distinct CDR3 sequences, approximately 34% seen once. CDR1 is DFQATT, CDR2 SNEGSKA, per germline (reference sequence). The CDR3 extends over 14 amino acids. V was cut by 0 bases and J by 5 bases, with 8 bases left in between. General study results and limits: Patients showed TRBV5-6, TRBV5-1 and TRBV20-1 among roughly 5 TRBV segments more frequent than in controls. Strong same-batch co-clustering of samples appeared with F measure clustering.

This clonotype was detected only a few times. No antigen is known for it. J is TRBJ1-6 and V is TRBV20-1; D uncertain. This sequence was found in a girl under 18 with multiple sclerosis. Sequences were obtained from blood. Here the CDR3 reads CSARENRDNSPLHF. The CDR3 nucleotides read TGCAGTGCTAGAGAAAACAGAGATAATTCACCCCTCCACTTT.